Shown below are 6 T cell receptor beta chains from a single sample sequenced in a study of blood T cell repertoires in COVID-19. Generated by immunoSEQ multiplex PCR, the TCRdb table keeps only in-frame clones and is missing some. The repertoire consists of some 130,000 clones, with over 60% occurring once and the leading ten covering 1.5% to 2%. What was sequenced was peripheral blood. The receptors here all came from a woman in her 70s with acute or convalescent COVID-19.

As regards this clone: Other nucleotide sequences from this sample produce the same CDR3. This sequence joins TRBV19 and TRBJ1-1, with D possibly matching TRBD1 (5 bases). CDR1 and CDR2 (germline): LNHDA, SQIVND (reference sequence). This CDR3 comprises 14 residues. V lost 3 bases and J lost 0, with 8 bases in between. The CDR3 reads CASSIRGVNTEAFF. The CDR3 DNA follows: TGTGCCAGTAGTATTAGGGGCGTGAACACTGAAGCTTTCTTT. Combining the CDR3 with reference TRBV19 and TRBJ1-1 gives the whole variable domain DGGITQSPKYLFRKEGQNVTLSCEQNLNHDAMYWYRQDPGQGLRLIYYSQIVNDFQKGDIAEGYSVSREKKESFPLTVTSAQKNPTAFYLCASSIRGVNTEAFFGQGTRLTVV.

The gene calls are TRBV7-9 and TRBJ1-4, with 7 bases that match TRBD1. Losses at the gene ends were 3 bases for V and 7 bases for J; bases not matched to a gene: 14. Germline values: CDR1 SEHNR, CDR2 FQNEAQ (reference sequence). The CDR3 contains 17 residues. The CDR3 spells CASSFPGTASWGEKLFF. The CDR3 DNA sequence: TGTGCCAGCAGCTTTCCTGGGACAGCAAGTTGGGGTGAAAAACTGTTTTTT. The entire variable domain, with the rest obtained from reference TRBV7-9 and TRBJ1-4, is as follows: DTGVSQNPRHKITKRGQNVTFRCDPISEHNRLYWYRQTLGQGPEFLTYFQNEAQLEKSRLLSDRFSAERPKGSFSTLEIQRTEQGDSAMYLCASSFPGTASWGEKLFFGSGTQLSVL.

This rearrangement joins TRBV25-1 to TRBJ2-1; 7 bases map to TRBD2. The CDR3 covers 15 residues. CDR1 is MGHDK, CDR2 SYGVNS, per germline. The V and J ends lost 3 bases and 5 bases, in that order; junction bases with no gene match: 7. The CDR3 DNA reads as TGTGCCAGCAGTGATGTAGCGGGCCCCAACAATGAGCAGTTCTTC. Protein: CASSDVAGPNNEQFF.

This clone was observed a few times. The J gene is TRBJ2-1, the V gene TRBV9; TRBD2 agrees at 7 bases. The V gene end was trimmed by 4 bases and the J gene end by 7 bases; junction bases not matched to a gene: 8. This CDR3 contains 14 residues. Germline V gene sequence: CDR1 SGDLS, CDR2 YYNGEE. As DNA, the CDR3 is TGTGCCAGCAGCTTCAGACTAGCTTCAAATGAGCAGTTCTTC. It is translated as CASSFRLASNEQFF. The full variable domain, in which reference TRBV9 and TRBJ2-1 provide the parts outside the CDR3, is DSGVTQTPKHLITATGQRVTLRCSPRSGDLSVYWYQQSLDQGLQFLIQYYNGEERAKGNILERFSAQQFPDLHSELNLSSLELGDSALYFCASSFRLASNEQFFGPGTRLTVL.

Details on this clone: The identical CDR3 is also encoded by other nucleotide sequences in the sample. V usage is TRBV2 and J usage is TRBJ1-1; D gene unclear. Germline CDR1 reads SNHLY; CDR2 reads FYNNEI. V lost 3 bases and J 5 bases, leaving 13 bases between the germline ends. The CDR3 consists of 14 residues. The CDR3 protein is CASSELGGHTEAFF. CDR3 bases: TGTGCCAGCAGTGAGTTAGGAGGTCATACTGAAGCTTTCTTT.

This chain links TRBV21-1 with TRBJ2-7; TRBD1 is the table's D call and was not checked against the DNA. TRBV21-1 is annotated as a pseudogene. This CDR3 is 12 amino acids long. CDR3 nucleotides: TGTGCCAGCCCCCAGGGTCGCTACGAGCAGTACTTC. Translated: CASPQGRYEQYF.